The 25 T cell receptor beta chains below were found in one sample sequenced in a study of vaccination and CD4 T cells after COVID-19. With the Oncomine TCR Beta short-read assay, DNA from cultured CD4+ T cells was sequenced. TCRdb re-analysed the PCR reads in MiXCR, keeping a single row per CDR3 protein. This sample yields more than 15,000 distinct CDR3 sequences, of which around 47% are seen a single time; around 20% belongs to the top ten. Time point given: late sampling 161 to 241 days after vaccination in three convalescent patients. This sample's treatment: approximately 10-day PBMC culture with coronavirus spike peptide pools or control peptides (ViraFEST assay). These receptors have no identified antigens. Source: CD4+ T cells from blood, cultured in vitro, taken about 7 months after SARS-CoV-2 vaccination. The receptors were gathered from a human donor who had recovered from COVID-19.

The V gene is TRBV4-2, the J gene TRBJ2-1, with D perhaps TRBD2 (6 bases). V lost 1 base and J 0 bases, leaving 7 bases between the germline ends. The CDR3 sequence is 15 residues long. Germline loops: CDR1 LGHNA, CDR2 YNFKEQ. Here the CDR3 reads CASSQGTNSYNEQFF. The CDR3 DNA reads TGTGCCAGCAGCCAAGGGACTAACTCCTACAATGAGCAGTTCTTC.

The chain has TRBV7-2 and TRBJ2-3, with D maybe TRBD2 (6 bases). Germline V gene sequence: CDR1 SGHTA, CDR2 FQGNSA. Trimming pared 4 bases from V and 7 bases from J, leaving 18 bases between. The CDR3 loop spans 15 amino acids. The CDR3 nucleotides read TGTGCCAGCAGCTCTTTGACTAGAGGTAGAAATACGCAGTATTTT. Its protein product is CASSSLTRGRNTQYF. Combining the CDR3 with reference TRBV7-2 and TRBJ2-3 gives the whole variable domain GAGVSQSPSNKVTEKGKDVELRCDPISGHTALYWYRQSLGQGLEFLIYFQGNSAPDKSGLPSDRFSAERTGGSVSTLTIQRTQQEDSAVYLCASSSLTRGRNTQYFGPGTRLTVL.

This clonotype was seen more than once but under ten times. V is TRBV7-6 and J is TRBJ1-5; D is uncertain. Looked up from germline, CDR1 is SGHVS and CDR2 is FNYEAQ. The CDR3 extends over 13 amino acids. V lost 1 base and J lost 7, with 8 bases in between. CDR3 DNA sequence: TGTGCCAGCAGCTTAGGCCCGGGGCAGCCCCAGCATTTT. Translation: CASSLGPGQPQHF.

This clonotype was observed a handful of times. This rearrangement joins TRBV6-1 to TRBJ2-7; D is uncertain. The CDR3 is made up of 11 amino acids. Looked up from germline, CDR1 is MNHNS and CDR2 is SASEGT. The V and J ends lost 6 bases and 2 bases respectively, with 5 bases between them. This chain's CDR3 is CASSDTYEQYF. Here the CDR3 DNA reads TGTGCCAGCAGCGACACCTACGAGCAGTACTTC.

The chain carries TRBV21-1 and TRBJ1-6. TRBV21-1 is described as a pseudogene. CDR3 length: 14 residues. CDR3 nucleotide sequence: TGTGCCAGCAGCAAAGCGGACCATAATTCACCCCTCCACTTT. The encoded protein is CASSKADHNSPLHF.

This chain links TRBV6-5 with TRBJ2-7; 7 nucleotides match TRBD2. Germline loops: CDR1 MNHEY, CDR2 SVGAGI. This CDR3 is built from 14 residues. V shed 4 bases and J 2 bases; nucleotides not matched to a gene: 5. The DNA for the CDR3 is TGTGCCAGCAGTTCGGCTAGCGGCCCCTACGAGCAGTACTTC. Its protein product is CASSSASGPYEQYF.

This clonotype was detected a few times. This chain links TRBV7-9 with TRBJ1-2; a possible D gene is TRBD1 (6 bases). With 5 bases removed from V and 6 bases from J, the gap between germline ends came to 22 bases. Per the germline V gene, CDR1 is SEHNR and CDR2 is FQNEAQ (reference sequence). This CDR3 region has 16 residues. The CDR3 protein is CASSTMLGAGGNGYTF. CDR3 nucleotide sequence: TGTGCCAGCAGCACAATGCTGGGGGCTGGGGGGAATGGCTACACCTTC. Using reference TRBV7-9 and TRBJ1-2 for the parts outside the CDR3, the full variable domain is DTGVSQNPRHKITKRGQNVTFRCDPISEHNRLYWYRQTLGQGPEFLTYFQNEAQLEKSRLLSDRFSAERPKGSFSTLEIQRTEQGDSAMYLCASSTMLGAGGNGYTFGSGTRLTVV.

This rearrangement joins TRBV7-6 to TRBJ1-2; TRBD1 aligns across 8 bases. The germline gives CDR1 SGHVS, CDR2 FNYEAQ. V trimming: 5 bases; J trimming: 6 bases; junction bases outside the gene matches: 5. This CDR3 contains 13 residues. The CDR3 coding sequence is TGTGCCAGCAGCCGCCCAGGGGGCGATGGCTACACCTTC. Amino acids: CASSRPGGDGYTF.

This clonotype counts as medium-sized (0.01 to 0.1%). The chain couples TRBV24-1 to TRBJ2-7; 7 nucleotides line up with TRBD1. With V trimmed by 9 bases and J by 5 bases, 15 bases remained unmatched. There are 15 residues in the CDR3. In germline, CDR1 is KGHDR, CDR2 SFDVKD. The CDR3 sequence: CATLLSARGNNEQYF. DNA for the CDR3: TGTGCCACCCTACTCTCGGCCAGGGGGAACAACGAGCAGTACTTC.

This sequence joins TRBV4-1 and TRBJ2-3, with D perhaps assigned TRBD1 or TRBD2 (6 bases each). This CDR3 is 15 amino acids long. The germline V and J ends were trimmed by 9 bases and 0 bases, with 16 bases remaining between them. From germline, CDR1 is MGHRA and CDR2 YSYEKL. The CDR3 region is CASQRRGDSTDTQYF. The CDR3 nucleotides are TGCGCCAGTCAACGTAGGGGGGATAGCACAGATACGCAGTATTTT.

V is TRBV14 and J is TRBJ1-2; D is perhaps TRBD1 (5 bases). The germline V gene has CDR1 SGHDN and CDR2 FVKESK. CDR3 length: 14 residues. Trimming shortened V by 3 bases and J by 5 bases, and 13 bases separated the two germline ends. The CDR3 is CASSQGLGTYGYTF. CDR3 nucleotides: TGTGCCAGCAGCCAGGGCCTAGGGACGTATGGCTACACCTTC.

The rearrangement uses TRBV4-2 and TRBJ2-5; D is undetermined. In germline, CDR1 is LGHNA, CDR2 YNFKEQ. Between the trimmed V and J ends, which lost 0 bases and 5 bases, there was a span of 22 bases. This CDR3 contains 18 residues. The CDR3 here is CASSQEGILVGARETQYF. The CDR3 region has the DNA TGTGCCAGCAGCCAAGAGGGGATCCTAGTTGGAGCTAGGGAGACCCAGTACTTC.

J is TRBJ1-5 and V is TRBV11-1, with TRBD1 identical over 8 bases. V lost 2 bases to trimming and J lost 5 bases; unmatched junction nucleotides: 2. Germline V gene data show CDR1 as SGHAT and CDR2 as FQDESV (reference sequence). The CDR3 runs to 14 residues. The CDR3 is CASSLSGGDQPQHF. CDR3 coding DNA: TGTGCCAGCAGCTTATCAGGGGGCGATCAGCCCCAGCATTTT.

The chain links TRBV2 to TRBJ1-5; D remains ambiguous. The ends were cut back, 6 bases at V and 4 bases at J, with 13 bases in the middle. The CDR3 covers 14 residues. Per the germline V gene, CDR1 is SNHLY and CDR2 is FYNNEI. This chain's CDR3 is CASSLQVSNQPQHF. The CDR3 region has the DNA TGTGCCAGCAGCCTCCAAGTGAGTAATCAGCCCCAGCATTTT.

The CDR3 reads CASSRDFDTDTQYF. For the CDR3, the DNA is TGTGCCAGCAGCAGGGACTTCGACACAGATACGCAGTATTTT. The chain employs TRBV4-2 and TRBJ2-3; weak D call: TRBD2 (6 bases). V was trimmed by 5 bases and J by 2 bases, leaving 11 bases between them. There are 14 residues in the CDR3. The germline V gene has CDR1 LGHNA and CDR2 YNFKEQ.

The chain recombines TRBV7-2 with TRBJ1-2; tentative D call: TRBD1 (6 bases). The V end lost 5 bases, the J end lost 10 bases, and 14 bases lay between the germline ends. CDR1 and CDR2 (germline): SGHTA, FQGNSA. The CDR3 totals 12 residues. For the CDR3, the DNA is TGTGCCAGCAGCAAATGGAACAGGGACTACACCTTC. This sequence encodes CASSKWNRDYTF.

The chain employs TRBV15 and TRBJ1-1; D uncertain. Germline CDR1 is LNHNV and CDR2 is YYDKDF (reference sequence). Trimming shortened V by 0 bases and J by 1 base, and 3 bases separated the two germline ends. This CDR3 is built from 13 residues. This chain's CDR3 is CATSRDGNTEAFF. The CDR3 DNA sequence: TGTGCCACCAGCAGAGACGGGAACACTGAAGCTTTCTTT.

The rearrangement joins TRBV6-2 or TRBV6-3 to TRBJ2-7, with D maybe TRBD1 (6 bases). The V gene lost 0 bases and the J gene lost 4 bases, with 10 bases spanning the gap. The CDR3 loop spans 14 amino acids. The germline V gene has CDR1 MNHEY and CDR2 SVGEGT. Written as DNA, the CDR3 is TGTGCCAGCAGTTACTCCTTACAGGGATACGAGCAGTACTTC. It yields the protein CASSYSLQGYEQYF.

This clonotype has a handful of counts. V usage is TRBV27 and J usage is TRBJ2-1, with no clear D. Trimming cost V 2 bases and J 10 bases, with 12 bases left between them. The CDR3 covers 13 residues. Germline CDR1 MNHEY, CDR2 SMNVEV (reference sequence). CDR3 DNA: TGTGCCAGCAGTTTAACATTGCAGGTAGAGCAGTTCTTC. Its translation: CASSLTLQVEQFF.

The chain joins TRBV7-2 to TRBJ2-7; D is unresolved. CDR1 and CDR2 from the germline V gene are SGHTA and FQGNSA. The CDR3 runs 13 residues. Trimming cost V 4 bases and J 3 bases, with 10 bases left between them. CDR3 protein: CASSSGPFYEQYF. The CDR3 region has the DNA TGTGCCAGCAGCTCCGGACCGTTCTACGAGCAGTACTTC.

This chain uses TRBV7-2 with TRBJ2-7; D ambiguous. The CDR3 consists of 13 residues. V shed 5 bases and J shed 4 bases, with 12 bases lying between them. Germline assignment: CDR1 SGHTA and CDR2 FQGNSA. CDR3 DNA: TGTGCCAGCAGCCCCAGGCGCGATTACGAGCAGTACTTC. Translating gives CASSPRRDYEQYF.

This clonotype was counted between two and nine times. This chain uses TRBV28 with TRBJ1-1; D call uncertain. The CDR3 contains 14 residues. V dropped 5 bases and J dropped 2 bases, with 12 bases sitting between them. Germline loops: CDR1 MDHEN, CDR2 SYDVKM. The CDR3 DNA reads as TGTGCCAGCAGTCTTCCGCGGCGCAACACTGAAGCTTTCTTT. Translation gives CASSLPRRNTEAFF. Based on the CDR3 plus reference TRBV28 and TRBJ1-1, the full variable domain is DVKVTQSSRYLVKRTGEKVFLECVQDMDHENMFWYRQDPGLGLRLIYFSYDVKMKEKGDIPEGYSVSREKKERFSLILESASTNQTSMYLCASSLPRRNTEAFFGQGTRLTVV.

Remarks on this clonotype: A read error is likely here: a far larger clone is one base away. This sequence joins TRBV6-1 and TRBJ2-7; D possibly uses TRBD1 or TRBD2 (5 bases each). The CDR3 runs 13 residues. CDR1 and CDR2 (germline): MNHNS, SASEGT. V shed 6 bases and J shed 7 bases, with 16 bases lying between them. The DNA of the CDR3 is TGTGCCAGCAGACCCCCCGGGGACGGAGAGCAGTACTTC. Its translation: CASRPPGDGEQYF.

The chain is built from TRBV20-1 and TRBJ1-1, with 7 bases aligning to TRBD1. V was pared by 5 bases and J by 5 bases, with 5 bases of the junction left unmatched. Germline CDR1 DFQATT, CDR2 SNEGSKA (reference sequence). The CDR3 sequence is 12 residues long. The CDR3 DNA reads as TGCAGTGCTTACAGGGGAGGTACTGAAGCTTTCTTT. Protein: CSAYRGGTEAFF.

The V gene is TRBV7-2, the J gene TRBJ2-7, with 7 bases that match TRBD2. The CDR3 contains 15 residues. Trimming at V came to 5 bases and at J to 2 bases, leaving 9 bases not matched to a gene. CDR1 is SGHTA and CDR2 is FQGNSA in the germline V gene. CDR3: CASSRSGGTTYEQYF. The CDR3, as DNA: TGTGCCAGCAGCCGATCCGGCGGGACTACCTACGAGCAGTACTTC.